This T cell receptor beta chain was recorded in a study of prognosis after radiotherapy for stage I lung cancer. Multiplex PCR, run in two rounds, amplified TCR beta CDR3 from genomic DNA. The use of primers specific to each TRBV and TRBJ gene characterized first-round PCR. One entry per CDR3 protein, called by TCRdb with MiXCR from the multiplex PCR reads. This sample carries about 12,000 distinct CDR3 sequences, less than 70% of them seen once, and the ten largest clones take more than 20%. V lost 6 bases, J lost 8 bases, and 5 bases stayed unmatched. Germline V gives CDR1 SGHRS, CDR2 YFSETQ. The CDR3 loop spans 13 amino acids. This clonotype was observed a single time.

J is TRBJ2-1 and V is TRBV5-1; 10 positions match TRBD2. The specimen was PBMCs, collected before or after stereotactic body radiation therapy (not recorded which). The TCR originated in a donor aged 50 or older with non-small cell lung cancer. The CDR3 region is CASKPSGSHEQFF. The CDR3 DNA follows: TGCGCCAGCAAGCCTAGCGGGAGCCATGAGCAGTTCTTC.